This record covers a single T cell receptor beta chain. The source of the sample is a study of OX40 agonist ivuxolimab in advanced cancers. Produced via immunoSEQ multiplex PCR; TCRdb's table is partial and in-frame only. This repertoire shows about 16,000 clones, about 85% found once; its top ten account for around an eighth. The V gene's germline CDR1 is MNHEY and CDR2 SMNVEV (reference sequence). Trimming at V came to 2 bases and at J to 3 bases, leaving 3 bases not matched to a gene. The CDR3 consists of 17 residues. The chain combines TRBV27 with TRBJ2-1, with TRBD2 matching 14 bases. This clonotype was obtained from an adult with an advanced solid tumor such as melanoma, head and neck, liver or kidney cancer. The material was CD4+ or CD8+ T cells sorted from blood, obtained in a trial of the OX40 agonist ivuxolimab. The CDR3 DNA sequence: TGTGCCAGCAGTTTAGGGACTAGCGGGAGTGTCTACAATGAGCAGTTCTTC. Translated, it gives CASSLGTSGSVYNEQFF.